The present entry profiles one T cell receptor beta chain with its context. Its antigen is not identified. The CDR3 spans 16 residues. Germline V gives CDR1 LNHNV, CDR2 YYDKDF (reference sequence). V shed 0 bases and J shed 3 bases, with 13 bases lying between them. The data were taken from a study of a mutant IDH1 vaccine in newly diagnosed glioma. Study as a whole: Either 4-6 weeks after radiotherapy alone or alongside temozolomide, vaccination was begun. Treated patients, about 60% male and roughly 40% female, averaged about 42 years of age.

Time point: week 47, end of study. Doses of 300 ug of mutant IDH1 20-mer peptide were given with topical imiquimod. Assay: immunoSEQ multiplex PCR; the TCRdb copy retains only in-frame clones and omits some. The table records some 49,000 clones, 60% to 85% of them present only once. The TCR was taken from a woman aged 35 to 49 with glioma. Some clones in this sample may be carry-over from other donors' samples. The input for sequencing was PBMCs, taken from a glioma patient whose treatment included an IDH1 peptide vaccine. The chain recombines TRBV15 with TRBJ2-3; tentative D call: TRBD2 (7 bases). The CDR3: CATSRDEGGPTDTQYF. The CDR3 DNA reads as TGTGCCACCAGCAGAGATGAGGGGGGGCCTACAGATACGCAGTATTTT.